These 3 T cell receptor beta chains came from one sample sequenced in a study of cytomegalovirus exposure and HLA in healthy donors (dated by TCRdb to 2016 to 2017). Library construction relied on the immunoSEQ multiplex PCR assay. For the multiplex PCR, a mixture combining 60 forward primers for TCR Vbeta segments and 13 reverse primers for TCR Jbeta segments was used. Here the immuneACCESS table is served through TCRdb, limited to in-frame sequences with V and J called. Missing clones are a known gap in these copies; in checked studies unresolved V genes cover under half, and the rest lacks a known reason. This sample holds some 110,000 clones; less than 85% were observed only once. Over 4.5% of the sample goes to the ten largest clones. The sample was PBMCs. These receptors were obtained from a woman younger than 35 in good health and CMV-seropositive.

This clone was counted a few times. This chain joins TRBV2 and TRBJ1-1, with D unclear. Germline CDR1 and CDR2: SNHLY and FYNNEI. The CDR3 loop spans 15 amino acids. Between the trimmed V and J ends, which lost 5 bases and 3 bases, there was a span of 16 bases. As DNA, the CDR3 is TGTGCCAGCAGTCGGGGAACATTGGTTGACACTGAAGCTTTCTTT. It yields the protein CASSRGTLVDTEAFF. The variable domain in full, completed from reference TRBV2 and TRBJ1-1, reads EPEVTQTPSHQVTQMGQEVILRCVPISNHLYFYWYRQILGQKVEFLVSFYNNEISEKSEIFDDQFSVERPDGSNFTLKIRSTKLEDSAMYFCASSRGTLVDTEAFFGQGTRLTVV.

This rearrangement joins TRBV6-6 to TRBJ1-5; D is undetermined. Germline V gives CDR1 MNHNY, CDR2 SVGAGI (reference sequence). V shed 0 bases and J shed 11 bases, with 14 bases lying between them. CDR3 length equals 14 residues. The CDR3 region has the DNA TGTGCCAGCAGTTACTCGCCGGGAGTAGGAGCCCAGCATTTT. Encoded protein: CASSYSPGVGAQHF.

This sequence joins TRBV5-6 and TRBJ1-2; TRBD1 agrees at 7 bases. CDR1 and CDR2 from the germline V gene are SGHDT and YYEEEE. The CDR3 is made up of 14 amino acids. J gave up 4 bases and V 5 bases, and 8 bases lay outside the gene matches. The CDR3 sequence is CASSPDRSRYGYTF. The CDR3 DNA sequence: TGTGCCAGCAGTCCGGACAGGAGTCGCTATGGCTACACCTTC.